This TCR beta chain was captured by sequencing in a study of cytomegalovirus exposure and HLA in healthy donors. The PCR employed 60 Vbeta primers together with 13 Jbeta primers. Sequencing was performed with immunoSEQ multiplex PCR; in TCRdb, only in-frame clones are kept and a portion is missing. The sample records about 170,000 clones, roughly 80% being singletons. Germline lookup yields CDR1 LNHNV and CDR2 YYDKDF (reference sequence). V lost 5 bases to trimming and J lost 2 bases; unmatched junction nucleotides: 0. CDR3 length: 13 residues. This clone was picked up one time. V and J are TRBV15 and TRBJ2-7; 10 bases match TRBD2. The TCR comes from a woman in her late teens or twenties in good health and CMV-seronegative. Material for sequencing was PBMCs. The CDR3 bases are TGTGCCACCAGCCTAGCGGGAGCCTACGAGCAGTACTTC. It yields the protein CATSLAGAYEQYF.